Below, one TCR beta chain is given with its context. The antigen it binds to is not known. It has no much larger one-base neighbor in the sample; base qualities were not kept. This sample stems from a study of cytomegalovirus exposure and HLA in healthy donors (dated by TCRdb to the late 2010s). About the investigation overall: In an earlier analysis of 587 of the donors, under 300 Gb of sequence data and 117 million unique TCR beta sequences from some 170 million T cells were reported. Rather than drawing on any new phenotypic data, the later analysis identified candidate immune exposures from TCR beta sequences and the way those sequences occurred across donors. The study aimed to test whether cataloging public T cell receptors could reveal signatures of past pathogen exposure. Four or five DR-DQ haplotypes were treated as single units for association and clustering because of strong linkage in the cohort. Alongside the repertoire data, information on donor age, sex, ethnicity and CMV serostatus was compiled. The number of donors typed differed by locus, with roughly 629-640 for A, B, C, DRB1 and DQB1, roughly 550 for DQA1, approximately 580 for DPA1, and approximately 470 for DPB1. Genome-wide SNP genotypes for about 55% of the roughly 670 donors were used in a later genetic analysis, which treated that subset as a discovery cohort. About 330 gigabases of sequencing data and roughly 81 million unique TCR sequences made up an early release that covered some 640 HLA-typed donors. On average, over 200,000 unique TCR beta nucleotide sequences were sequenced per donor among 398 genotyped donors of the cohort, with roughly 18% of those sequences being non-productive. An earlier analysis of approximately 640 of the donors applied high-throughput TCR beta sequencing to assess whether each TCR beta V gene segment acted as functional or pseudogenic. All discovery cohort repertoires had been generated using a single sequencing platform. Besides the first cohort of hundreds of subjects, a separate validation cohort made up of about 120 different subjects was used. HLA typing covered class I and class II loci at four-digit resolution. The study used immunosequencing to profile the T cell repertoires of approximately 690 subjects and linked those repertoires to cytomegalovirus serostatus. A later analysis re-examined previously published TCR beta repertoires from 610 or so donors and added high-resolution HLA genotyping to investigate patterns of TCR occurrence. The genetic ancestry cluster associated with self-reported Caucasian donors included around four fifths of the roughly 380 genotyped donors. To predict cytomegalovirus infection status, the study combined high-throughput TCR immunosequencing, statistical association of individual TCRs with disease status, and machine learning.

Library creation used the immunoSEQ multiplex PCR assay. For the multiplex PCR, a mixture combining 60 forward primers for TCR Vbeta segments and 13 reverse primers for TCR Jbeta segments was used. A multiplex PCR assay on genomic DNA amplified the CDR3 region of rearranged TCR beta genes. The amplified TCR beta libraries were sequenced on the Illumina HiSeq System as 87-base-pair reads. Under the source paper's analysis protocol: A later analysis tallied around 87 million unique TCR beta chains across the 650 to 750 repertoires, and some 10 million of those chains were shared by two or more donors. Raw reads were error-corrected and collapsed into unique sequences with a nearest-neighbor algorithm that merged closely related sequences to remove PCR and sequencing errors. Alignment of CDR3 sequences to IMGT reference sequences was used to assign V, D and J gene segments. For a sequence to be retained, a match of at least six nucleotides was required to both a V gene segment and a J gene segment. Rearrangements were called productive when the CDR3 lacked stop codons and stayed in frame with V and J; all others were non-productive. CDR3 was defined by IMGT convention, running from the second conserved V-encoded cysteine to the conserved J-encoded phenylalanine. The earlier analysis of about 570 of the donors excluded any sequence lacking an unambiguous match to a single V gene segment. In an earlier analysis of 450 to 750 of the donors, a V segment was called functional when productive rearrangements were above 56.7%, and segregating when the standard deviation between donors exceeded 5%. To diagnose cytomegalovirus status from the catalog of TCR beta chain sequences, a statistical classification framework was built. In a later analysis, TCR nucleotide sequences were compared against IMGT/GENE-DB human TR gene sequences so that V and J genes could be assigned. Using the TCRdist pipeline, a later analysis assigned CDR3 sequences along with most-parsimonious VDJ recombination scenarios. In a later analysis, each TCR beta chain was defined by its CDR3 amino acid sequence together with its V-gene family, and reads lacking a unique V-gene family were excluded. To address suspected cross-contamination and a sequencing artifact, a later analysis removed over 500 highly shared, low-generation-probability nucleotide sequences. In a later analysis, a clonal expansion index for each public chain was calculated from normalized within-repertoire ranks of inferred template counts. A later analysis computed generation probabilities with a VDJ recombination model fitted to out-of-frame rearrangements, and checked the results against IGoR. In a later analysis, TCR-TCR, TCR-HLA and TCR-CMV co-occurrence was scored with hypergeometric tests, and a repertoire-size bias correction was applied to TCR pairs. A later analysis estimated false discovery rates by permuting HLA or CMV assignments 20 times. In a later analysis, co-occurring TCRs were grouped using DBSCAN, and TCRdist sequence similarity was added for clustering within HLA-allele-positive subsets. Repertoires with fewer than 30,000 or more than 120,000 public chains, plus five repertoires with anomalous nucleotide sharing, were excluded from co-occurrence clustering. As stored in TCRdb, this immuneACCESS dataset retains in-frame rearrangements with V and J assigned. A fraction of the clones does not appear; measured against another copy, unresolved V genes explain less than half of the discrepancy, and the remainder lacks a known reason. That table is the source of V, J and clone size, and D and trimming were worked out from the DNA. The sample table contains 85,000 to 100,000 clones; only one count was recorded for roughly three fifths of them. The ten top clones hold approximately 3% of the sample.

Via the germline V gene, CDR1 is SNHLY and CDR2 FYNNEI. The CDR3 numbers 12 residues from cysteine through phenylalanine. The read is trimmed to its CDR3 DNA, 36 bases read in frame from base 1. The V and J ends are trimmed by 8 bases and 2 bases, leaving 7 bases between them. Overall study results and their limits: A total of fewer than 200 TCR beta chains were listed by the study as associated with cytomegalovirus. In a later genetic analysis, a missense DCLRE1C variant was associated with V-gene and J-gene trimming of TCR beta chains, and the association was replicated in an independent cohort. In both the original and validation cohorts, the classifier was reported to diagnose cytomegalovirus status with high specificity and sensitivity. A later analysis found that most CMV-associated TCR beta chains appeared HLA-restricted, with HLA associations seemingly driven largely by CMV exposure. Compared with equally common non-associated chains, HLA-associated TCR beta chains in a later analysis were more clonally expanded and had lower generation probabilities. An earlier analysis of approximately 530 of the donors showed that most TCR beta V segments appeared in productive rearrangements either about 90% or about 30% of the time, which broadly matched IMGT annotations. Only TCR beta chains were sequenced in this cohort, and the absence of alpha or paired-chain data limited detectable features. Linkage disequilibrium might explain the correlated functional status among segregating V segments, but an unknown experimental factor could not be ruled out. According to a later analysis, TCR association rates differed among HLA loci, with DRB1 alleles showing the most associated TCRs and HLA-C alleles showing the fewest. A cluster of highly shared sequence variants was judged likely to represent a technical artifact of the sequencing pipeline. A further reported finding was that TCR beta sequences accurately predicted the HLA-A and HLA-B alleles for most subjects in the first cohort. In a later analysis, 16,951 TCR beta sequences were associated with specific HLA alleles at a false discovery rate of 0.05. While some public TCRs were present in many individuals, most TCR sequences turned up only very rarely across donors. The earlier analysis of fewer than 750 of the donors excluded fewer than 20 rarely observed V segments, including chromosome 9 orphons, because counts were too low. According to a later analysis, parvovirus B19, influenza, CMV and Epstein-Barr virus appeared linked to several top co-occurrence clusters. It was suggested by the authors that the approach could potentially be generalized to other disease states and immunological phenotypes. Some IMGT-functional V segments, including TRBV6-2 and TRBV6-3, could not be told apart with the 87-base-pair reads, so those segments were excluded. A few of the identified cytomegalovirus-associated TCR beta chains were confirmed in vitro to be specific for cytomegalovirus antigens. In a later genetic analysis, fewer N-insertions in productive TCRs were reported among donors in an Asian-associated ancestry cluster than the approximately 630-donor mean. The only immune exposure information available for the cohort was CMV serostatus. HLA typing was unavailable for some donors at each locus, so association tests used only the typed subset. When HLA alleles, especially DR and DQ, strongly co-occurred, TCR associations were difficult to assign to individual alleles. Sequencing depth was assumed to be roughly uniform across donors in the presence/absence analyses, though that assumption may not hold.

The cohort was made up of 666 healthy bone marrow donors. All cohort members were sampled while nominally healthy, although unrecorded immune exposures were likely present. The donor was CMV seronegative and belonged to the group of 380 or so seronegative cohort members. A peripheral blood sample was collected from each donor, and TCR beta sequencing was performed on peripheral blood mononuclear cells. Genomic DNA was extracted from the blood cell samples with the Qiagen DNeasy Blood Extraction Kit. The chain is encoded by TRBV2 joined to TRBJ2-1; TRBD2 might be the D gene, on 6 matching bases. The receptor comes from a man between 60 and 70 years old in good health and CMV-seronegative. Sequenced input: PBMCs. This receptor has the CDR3 CASAGPYNEQFF. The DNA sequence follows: TGTGCCAGCGCGGGACCCTACAATGAGCAGTTCTTC.